This T cell receptor beta chain derives from a study of T cell repertoires in ileal Crohn's disease. Germline CDR1 and CDR2: SGHRS and YFSETQ. The CDR3 loop spans 15 amino acids. Between the trimmed V and J ends, which lost 0 bases and 0 bases, there was a span of 7 bases. Regarding this clone: Its antigen is still unknown.

TCRdb's copy holds only in-frame clones and misses some; the assay was immunoSEQ multiplex PCR. The sample has approximately 6,300 clones, around 75% seen once. General study results and limits: Compared with non-smokers, active smokers at surgery showed more clonal expansions.

Sequences were obtained from ileal tissue. The rearrangement joins TRBV5-1 to TRBJ1-3; no reliable D call. The clonotype comes from an adult with Crohn's disease. The CDR3: CASSLASSSGNTIYF. Written as DNA, the CDR3 is TGCGCCAGCAGCTTGGCCTCGAGCTCTGGAAACACCATATATTTT.